The 30 T cell receptor beta chains below come from one sample, sequenced in a study of read filtering for tumor transcriptome and immune sequencing. This library used about 400 ng RNA and molecular barcoded adaptors spanning alpha/delta and beta/gamma chains. TCRdb re-called the reads through MiXCR, storing one row per CDR3 protein. The table includes around 33,000 distinct CDR3 sequences, under 20% detected once. Sequenced: a population of CD138-negative cells sorted from bone marrow. The receptors originated from a donor at least 40 years old with multiple myeloma.

This clonotype has ten or more counts. This chain uses TRBV5-1 with TRBJ2-3; D tentatively reads TRBD1 or TRBD2 (5 bases each). CDR1 SGHRS and CDR2 YFSETQ come from the germline V gene. The CDR3 is made up of 13 amino acids. Trimming removed 4 bases from V and 4 bases from J, with 10 bases in between. CDR3 protein: CASSARGADTQYF. CDR3 nucleotide sequence: TGCGCCAGCAGCGCGAGGGGCGCAGATACGCAGTATTTT.

The rearrangement links TRBV20-1 to TRBJ2-2, with TRBD2 matching over 15 bases. CDR3 length: 17 amino acids. Germline lookup yields CDR1 DFQATT and CDR2 SNEGSKA (reference sequence). Germline trimming cut 6 bases from V and 1 base from J; bases unmatched to any gene: 6. The DNA of the CDR3 is TGCAGTGCCCGTGGACTAGCGGGAGGGGGGAACACCGGGGAGCTGTTTTTT. Its protein product is CSARGLAGGGNTGELFF.

As regards this clonotype: It may be a read error: a sequence one base away is much more abundant. The genes are TRBV29-1 and TRBJ2-1; tentatively, D is TRBD2 (6 bases). The CDR3 is 12 amino acids. The germline V gene has CDR1 SQVTM and CDR2 ANQGSEA. As DNA, the CDR3 is TGCAGCGTTGAGCTAGCGCTCAATGAGCAGCTCTTC. This codes for CSVELALNEQLF.

This clonotype was detected many times. The chain is built from TRBV20-1 and TRBJ1-1; possible D gene TRBD1, 6 bases. The CDR3 is 16 residues long. Germline V gene data show CDR1 as DFQATT and CDR2 as SNEGSKA (reference sequence). V shed 0 bases and J shed 6 bases, with 20 bases lying between them. The CDR3 sequence: CSARDLALDSFAEAFF. The CDR3 DNA is TGCAGTGCTAGAGATCTGGCCCTGGACAGTTTCGCTGAAGCTTTCTTT.

This chain connects TRBV20-1 to TRBJ1-5; 7 nucleotides agree with TRBD1. This CDR3 is built from 15 residues. Germline values: CDR1 DFQATT, CDR2 SNEGSKA (reference sequence). V gave up 3 bases and J gave up 4 bases; unmatched junction bases: 9. CDR3 bases: TGCAGTGCTAGCCTAGGAGGGGGCGAGAATCAGCCCCAGCATTTT. It yields the protein CSASLGGGENQPQHF.

This clonotype was seen repeatedly, ten times or more. The J gene is TRBJ2-7, the V gene TRBV27; D possibly corresponds to TRBD1 (6 bases). The CDR3 extends over 13 amino acids. CDR1 and CDR2 (germline): MNHEY, SMNVEV (reference sequence). Trimming shortened V by 5 bases and J by 1 base, and 9 bases separated the two germline ends. CDR3 in amino acids: CASSTQGSYEQYF. Here the CDR3 DNA reads TGTGCCAGCAGTACACAGGGTTCCTACGAGCAGTACTTC.

This clonotype was counted only a few times. The chain uses TRBV14 and TRBJ2-3; 7 positions agree with TRBD2. Germline CDR1 SGHDN, CDR2 FVKESK. The CDR3 length is 17 residues. The CDR3 nucleotides read TGTGCTATCAGCCACGATCCAGCGGGGTCTAGCACAGATACGCAGTATTTT. Translated, it gives CAISHDPAGSSTDTQYF.

This clonotype showed up many times. The V call is TRBV19, the J call TRBJ1-5, with TRBD1 matching 7 bases. This CDR3 is built from 14 residues. CDR1 LNHDA and CDR2 SQIVND come from the germline V gene (reference sequence). The V segment lost 5 bases and the J segment 9 bases; nucleotides outside the gene matches: 10. CDR3 loop: CASSPPEGARPQHF. The CDR3 coding sequence is TGTGCCAGTAGTCCGCCGGAGGGGGCGCGGCCCCAGCATTTT.

This clonotype was seen ten or more times. V and J are TRBV7-9 and TRBJ2-1; TRBD2 might be the D (7 bases). The germline gives CDR1 SEHNR, CDR2 FQNEAQ (reference sequence). This CDR3 is built from 13 residues. V was cut by 5 bases and J by 7 bases, with 12 bases left in between. CDR3 loop: CASSRGANNEQFF. The CDR3 nucleotides read TGTGCCAGCAGCCGGGGGGCTAATAATGAGCAGTTCTTC.

The gene calls are TRBV5-4 and TRBJ2-3; no clear D gene. Looked up from germline, CDR1 is SGHNT and CDR2 is YYREEE (reference sequence). Trimming removed 1 base from V and 2 bases from J, with 5 bases in between. This CDR3 has 13 amino acids. The CDR3 sequence: CASSLFVTDTQYF. The CDR3 DNA reads TGTGCCAGCAGCTTGTTTGTCACAGATACGCAGTATTTT.

This clonotype has at least ten counts. The V and J genes are TRBV5-1 and TRBJ2-2; 7 positions match TRBD1. CDR3 length: 15 residues. Germline lookup yields CDR1 SGHRS and CDR2 YFSETQ. V lost 5 bases and J lost 0; bases outside the gene matches: 4. DNA for the CDR3: TGCGCCAGCAGGATAGGGACAGCGAACACCGGGGAGCTGTTTTTT. Translation gives CASRIGTANTGELFF. Complete variable domain (other parts from reference TRBV5-1 and TRBJ2-2): KAGVTQTPRYLIKTRGQQVTLSCSPISGHRSVSWYQQTPGQGLQFLFEYFSETQRNKGNFPGRFSGRQFSNSRSEMNVSTLELGDSALYLCASRIGTANTGELFFGEGSRLTVL.

This clonotype appeared many times. The CDR3 here is CSVERRAGQFF. DNA of the CDR3: TGCAGCGTTGAAAGGCGAGCTGGGCAGTTCTTC. The gene calls are TRBV29-1 and TRBJ2-1; no clear D gene. The germline CDR1 and CDR2 sequences are SQVTM and ANQGSEA. This CDR3 has 11 amino acids. Trimming stripped 2 bases from V and 12 bases from J, with 11 bases between.

This clonotype was recorded at least ten times. The chain links TRBV20-1 to TRBJ2-1; D is uncertain. The CDR3 is 11 residues long. CDR1 is DFQATT, CDR2 SNEGSKA, per germline (reference sequence). V was pared by 2 bases and J by 8 bases, with 7 bases between. The CDR3 nucleotides are TGCAGTGCTAGAATAGATTATGAGCAGTTCTTC. Translating gives CSARIDYEQFF.

With regard to this clonotype: At one boundary the junction diverges from the germline segment, which might be a read error. The chain employs TRBV29-1 and TRBJ2-5, with TRBD1 identical over 9 bases. CDR3 length equals 13 residues. Germline V gives CDR1 SQVTM, CDR2 ANQGSEA. CDR3 sequence reads: CGGGQGSGETQYF. CDR3 DNA: TGCGGCGGAGGACAGGGGTCGGGAGAGACCCAGTATTTC.

This clonotype was seen ten or more times. The gene calls are TRBV7-6 and TRBJ2-7; D gene ambiguous. Trimming took 8 bases from V and 5 from J, leaving 19 bases between them. The CDR3 contains 14 residues. Germline V CDR1 and CDR2: SGHVS, FNYEAQ. CDR3 sequence reads: CASALRAIANEQYF. CDR3 DNA sequence: TGTGCCAGCGCTCTCCGGGCTATAGCTAACGAGCAGTACTTC.

To note about this clonotype: A much larger clonotype is one base distant, so this may be a read error. This rearrangement joins TRBV12-3 or TRBV12-4 to TRBJ2-1; D gene unclear. Trimming stripped 1 base from V and 12 bases from J, with 4 bases between. The CDR3 is 10 residues long. The CDR3, as DNA: TGTGCCAGCAGTTTAGGTGGGCAGTTCTTC. It is translated as CASSLGGQFF.

Here the CDR3 reads CASSPPGQISTNEKLFF. The CDR3 DNA is TGTGCCAGCAGTCCACCGGGACAGATCTCAACTAATGAAAAACTGTTTTTT. This rearrangement joins TRBV12-3 or TRBV12-4 to TRBJ1-4; 7 bases align to TRBD1. V was clipped by 5 bases and J by 0 bases; unmatched bases: 9. CDR3 length: 17 residues.

The table lists this clonotype with a few counts. Because it lacks the conserved phenylalanine or tryptophan at the end, this CDR3 is likely a read error. It is unclear where the CDR3 begins or ends on the DNA, so no DNA is shown, and the CDR3 is as TCRdb lists it. This chain connects TRBV5-6 to TRBJ2-6. CDR1 and CDR2 (germline): SGHDT, YYEEEE. With termini counted, the CDR3 has 15 amino acids. The CDR3 is CASSLVGSGANVLTS.

Concerning this clonotype itself: The junction shows a germline mismatch at one end, possibly a read error. The chain uses TRBV7-9 and TRBJ1-1, with D unclear. The CDR3 consists of 13 residues. Germline V gene sequence: CDR1 SEHNR, CDR2 FQNEAQ (reference sequence). CDR3 residues: CASRPTIETDAFF. CDR3 bases: TGTGCCAGCCGCCCCACAATTGAGACTGACGCTTTCTTT.

This clonotype was found many times. The CDR3 loop is CASSLVGPGGAFF. CDR3 nucleotides: TGTGCCAGCAGTTTAGTTGGGCCAGGGGGAGCTTTCTTT. The rearrangement joins TRBV12-3 or TRBV12-4 to TRBJ1-1, with 7 positions matching TRBD1. The CDR3 covers 13 residues. Trimming at V came to 1 base and at J to 10 bases, leaving 6 bases not matched to a gene.

This clonotype was picked up many times. J is TRBJ1-5 and V is TRBV6-1, with D unresolved. From germline, CDR1 is MNHNS and CDR2 SASEGT. This CDR3 is built from 13 residues. Trimming cost V 8 bases and J 5 bases, with 13 bases left between them. CDR3 coding DNA: TGTGCCAGCCAGAAGAGTGGGTATCAGCCCCAGCATTTT. It specifies CASQKSGYQPQHF.

This clonotype came up many times. V and J are TRBV28 and TRBJ1-5, with 7 bases aligning to TRBD1. Unmatched junction bases numbered 6, after V lost 6 bases and J lost 1 base. The germline V gene encodes CDR1 MDHEN and CDR2 SYDVKM. This CDR3 is 15 amino acids long. This CDR3 reads CASSPTGKSNQPQHF. The CDR3, as DNA: TGTGCCAGCAGCCCGACAGGGAAAAGCAATCAGCCCCAGCATTTT.

There are many counts of this clonotype. J is TRBJ2-5 and V is TRBV15, with no clear D. Trimming stripped 0 bases from V and 4 bases from J, with 6 bases between. This CDR3 has 13 amino acids. CDR1 is LNHNV, CDR2 YYDKDF, per germline (reference sequence). DNA for the CDR3: TGTGCCACCAGCAGAGATTTCCGAGAGACCCAGTACTTC. This translates into CATSRDFRETQYF. The variable domain in full, with the rest retrieved from reference TRBV15 and TRBJ2-5, is DAMVIQNPRYQVTQFGKPVTLSCSQTLNHNVMYWYQQKSSQAPKLLFHYYDKDFNNEADTPDNFQSRRPNTSFCFLDIRSPGLGDTAMYLCATSRDFRETQYFGPGTRLLVL.

This clonotype was recorded at least ten times. The rearrangement links TRBV4-2 to TRBJ1-1; tentative D call: TRBD1 (6 bases). This CDR3 has 13 residues. V was shortened by 0 bases and J by 8 bases, with 10 bases between the two germline ends. The V gene's germline CDR1 is LGHNA and CDR2 YNFKEQ. The CDR3 nucleotides are TGTGCCAGCAGCCAAGATGGGGGGACAGAAGCTTTCTTT. Translating it yields CASSQDGGTEAFF.

This clonotype was seen many times. The chain couples TRBV6-1 to TRBJ2-7; D gene uncertain. V shed 4 bases and J shed 3 bases, with 7 bases lying between them. The CDR3 runs to 12 residues. The V gene's germline CDR1 is MNHNS and CDR2 SASEGT. CDR3 sequence (DNA): TGTGCCAGCAGTGTTAGAAGCTACGAGCAGTACTTC. Translating gives CASSVRSYEQYF.

This clonotype was seen ten or more times. The chain joins TRBV28 to TRBJ2-3; a possible D gene is TRBD2 (5 bases). The CDR3 runs 15 residues. The V and J ends lost 7 bases and 5 bases respectively, with 19 bases between them. Germline V gene lookup returns CDR1 MDHEN and CDR2 SYDVKM. The CDR3 sequence is CASNAYRAAGDTQYF. In DNA, the CDR3 is TGTGCCAGCAATGCGTATCGGGCCGCGGGAGATACGCAGTATTTT.

In this sample, this clonotype turned up many times. The V gene is TRBV9, the J gene TRBJ2-1; no clear D. Between the trimmed V and J ends, which lost 4 bases and 3 bases, there was a span of 5 bases. This CDR3 is built from 12 residues. Looked up from germline, CDR1 is SGDLS and CDR2 is YYNGEE. The CDR3 coding sequence is TGTGCCAGCAGCACGGGCTACAATGAGCAGTTCTTC. Amino acids: CASSTGYNEQFF.

This clonotype was picked up many times. The chain employs TRBV4-2 and TRBJ2-2, with D perhaps TRBD2 (5 bases). V was shortened by 0 bases and J by 5 bases, with 10 bases between the two germline ends. The CDR3 contains 15 residues. In germline, CDR1 is LGHNA, CDR2 YNFKEQ. DNA for the CDR3: TGTGCCAGCAGCCAAGATGTGACTACGACCGGGGAGCTGTTTTTT. Its protein is CASSQDVTTTGELFF.

At least ten counts were recorded for this clonotype. This chain links TRBV11-2 with TRBJ2-2; D is unresolved. CDR3 length: 12 residues. Trimming took off 6 bases at V and 4 bases at J, with 6 bases between the two ends. Germline V gene data show CDR1 as SGHAT and CDR2 as FQNNGV. Here the CDR3 DNA reads TGTGCCAGCAGAACGGTCACCGGGGAGCTGTTTTTT. This translates into CASRTVTGELFF.

In this sample, this clonotype turned up many times. This chain joins TRBV9 and TRBJ1-5; 7 bases line up with TRBD1. The junction had 3 bases not matched to a gene; V was cut back by 0 bases and J by 3 bases. This CDR3 region has 15 residues. CDR1 SGDLS and CDR2 YYNGEE come from the germline V gene. CDR3 sequence (DNA): TGTGCCAGCAGCGTAGGGGGACAGTTCAATCAGCCCCAGCATTTT. Translated: CASSVGGQFNQPQHF.